These 9 T cell receptor beta chains share one sample of origin, sequenced in a study of blood T cell repertoires in COVID-19. Method: immunoSEQ multiplex PCR; TCRdb's copy keeps in-frame clones and lacks some. This repertoire shows 150,000 to 200,000 clones, roughly four fifths found once; its top ten account for about 4.8%. The sequenced sample consisted of peripheral blood. Receptors originate from a woman aged 25 to 45 with acute or convalescent COVID-19.

The rearrangement links TRBV7-2 to TRBJ2-7; D call uncertain. The V gene lost 2 bases and the J gene lost 5 bases, with 10 bases spanning the gap. The CDR3 spans 13 residues. CDR1 is SGHTA, CDR2 FQGNSA, per germline. The CDR3 loop is CASSLIQIDEQYF. In DNA, the CDR3 is TGTGCCAGCAGCTTAATTCAGATCGACGAGCAGTACTTC.

V and J are TRBV7-8 and TRBJ2-5; maybe TRBD2 (7 bases). This CDR3 has 15 residues. Trimming took 4 bases from V and 5 from J, leaving 17 bases between them. Germline V gene lookup returns CDR1 SGHVS and CDR2 FQNEAQ. This CDR3 reads CASSWDTGRGETQYF. The CDR3 DNA is TGTGCCAGCAGCTGGGATACAGGGCGGGGGGAGACCCAGTACTTC.

The rearrangement links TRBV6-4 to TRBJ1-2, with 8 bases lining up with TRBD1. The CDR3 totals 13 residues. Germline CDR1 reads MRHNA; CDR2 reads SNTAGT. The J segment lost 8 bases and the V segment lost 1 base, leaving 3 bases of the junction unmatched. The CDR3: CASSDWDRSGYTF. The CDR3 nucleotides read TGTGCCAGCAGTGACTGGGACAGGAGCGGCTACACCTTC.

J is TRBJ2-3 and V is TRBV6-2 or TRBV6-3; 7 positions agree with TRBD2. Germline-derived CDR1 and CDR2 are MNHEY and SVGEGT. The ends lost 0 bases at V and 1 base at J; junction bases unmatched: 10. The CDR3 has 18 amino acids. The CDR3 region is CASSYSILAAYRTDTQYF. The CDR3 nucleotides are TGTGCCAGCAGTTACTCGATCCTAGCGGCCTACCGCACAGATACGCAGTATTTT.

The V gene is TRBV28, the J gene TRBJ2-1; D is unresolved. Germline CDR1 is MDHEN and CDR2 is SYDVKM. CDR3 length: 15 residues. Trimming pared 4 bases from V and 3 bases from J, leaving 13 bases between. The CDR3 coding sequence is TGTGCCAGCAGTTCCCAAACTCCGTACTACAATGAGCAGTTCTTC. Translated: CASSSQTPYYNEQFF.

V is TRBV19 and J is TRBJ2-2, with 8 bases that match TRBD1. CDR1 and CDR2 from the germline V gene are LNHDA and SQIVND (reference sequence). Trimming took 5 bases from V and 1 from J; bases not matched to a gene: 3. The CDR3 length is 15 residues. The CDR3 protein is CASSRTGKNTGELFF. As DNA, the CDR3 is TGTGCCAGTAGTCGGACAGGGAAGAACACCGGGGAGCTGTTTTTT.

This sequence joins TRBV30 and TRBJ2-7; a weak D match, TRBD1 (6 bases). Per germline, CDR1 GTSNPN and CDR2 SVGIG (reference sequence). V was shortened by 5 bases and J by 4 bases, with 9 bases between the two germline ends. The CDR3 totals 11 residues. The CDR3 spells CAWAQGYEQYF. The CDR3 DNA follows: TGTGCCTGGGCCCAGGGGTACGAGCAGTACTTC.

DNA for the CDR3: TGTGCCAGCAGCGCCGGGCAGGGCCTCACAGATACGCAGTATTTT. Amino acid sequence: CASSAGQGLTDTQYF. J is TRBJ2-3 and V is TRBV5-8; D may be TRBD1 (5 bases). The CDR3 contains 15 residues. Trimming took 4 bases from V and 2 from J, leaving 14 bases between them. Germline loops: CDR1 SGHTS, CDR2 YDEGEE.

V is TRBV7-9 and J is TRBJ1-1; weak D call: TRBD1 (6 bases). CDR1 SEHNR and CDR2 FQNEAQ come from the germline V gene (reference sequence). V lost 5 bases to trimming and J lost 4 bases, with 11 bases between them. This CDR3 has 13 residues. CDR3 sequence reads: CASSPTGLTEAFF. CDR3 DNA: TGTGCCAGCAGCCCGACAGGTCTCACTGAAGCTTTCTTT.